Following are 8 T cell receptor beta chains from one sample sequenced in a study of T-cell reconstitution after alpha-beta-depleted transplantation in children. The library targeted TCRbeta and was prepared with unique molecular identifiers. One entry per CDR3 protein, called by TCRdb with MiXCR from the PCR reads. The sample records about a million distinct CDR3 sequences, around 30% being singletons. The sequenced sample was PBMCs, mostly from graft donor cells, obtained 360 days after TCRalphabeta/CD19-depleted stem cell transplant. The receptor source for this set is a boy younger than two who had a stem cell transplant for SCID, so the T cells may come from the graft donor.

This clonotype has a handful of counts. The chain carries TRBV4-1 and TRBJ1-2; D is unresolved. The CDR3 has 14 residues. CDR1 MGHRA and CDR2 YSYEKL come from the germline V gene. V lost 0 bases to trimming and J lost 2 bases, with 7 bases between them. The CDR3 here is CASSQDAGNYGYTF. The CDR3 bases are TGCGCCAGCAGCCAAGATGCCGGGAACTATGGCTACACCTTC.

The chain joins TRBV20-1 to TRBJ2-3, with a weak D call TRBD2 (6 bases). From germline, CDR1 is DFQATT and CDR2 SNEGSKA (reference sequence). V dropped 6 bases and J dropped 4 bases, with 20 bases sitting between them. This CDR3 spans 15 amino acids. The CDR3 loop is CSALVRGRGADTQYF. CDR3 in DNA: TGCAGTGCCTTAGTACGGGGGAGAGGGGCAGATACGCAGTATTTT.

This clonotype was seen more than once but under ten times. The chain has TRBV12-3 or TRBV12-4 and TRBJ2-7, with D unresolved. Trimming removed 1 base at V and 4 bases at J, with 11 bases between. CDR3 length: 14 residues. CDR3 sequence: CASSLEGKRYEQYF. CDR3 in DNA: TGTGCCAGCAGTTTAGAGGGCAAAAGGTACGAGCAGTACTTC.

The V call is TRBV12-3 or TRBV12-4, the J call TRBJ2-1, with 9 bases identical to TRBD2. V shed 7 bases, J shed 0 bases, and the junction held 7 bases outside the gene matches. This CDR3 is 16 amino acids long. The CDR3 protein is CASNLSGGSSYNEQFF. The CDR3 DNA reads as TGTGCCAGCAATCTTAGCGGGGGAAGCTCCTACAATGAGCAGTTCTTC.

V gene TRBV15 combines with J gene TRBJ2-1; 9 bases are a match to TRBD1. V was pared by 5 bases and J by 8 bases, with 13 bases of the junction left unmatched. The CDR3 is made up of 16 amino acids. Germline V lookup: CDR1 LNHNV, CDR2 YYDKDF (reference sequence). The DNA of the CDR3 is TGTGCCACCAGCCGGGACAGGGTTTTTCACTGGGATGAGCAGTTCTTC. Translated, it gives CATSRDRVFHWDEQFF. Complete variable domain (other parts from reference TRBV15 and TRBJ2-1): DAMVIQNPRYQVTQFGKPVTLSCSQTLNHNVMYWYQQKSSQAPKLLFHYYDKDFNNEADTPDNFQSRRPNTSFCFLDIRSPGLGDTAMYLCATSRDRVFHWDEQFFGPGTRLTVL.

This clonotype was found a few times. The genes are TRBV20-1 and TRBJ2-7; 9 nucleotides line up with TRBD1. The CDR3 sequence is 13 residues long. After removal of 5 bases from V and 6 bases from J, the junction contained 8 bases not matched to a gene. Germline CDR1 DFQATT, CDR2 SNEGSKA (reference sequence). DNA for the CDR3: TGCAGTGCTGCCGGGACAGGGAAGTCCGAGCAGTACTTC. Protein: CSAAGTGKSEQYF.

This clonotype was counted only a few times. The V gene is TRBV29-1, the J gene TRBJ2-3; D assignment may be TRBD1 or TRBD2 (5 bases each). The germline V gene encodes CDR1 SQVTM and CDR2 ANQGSEA. CDR3 length: 12 residues. V was trimmed by 6 bases and J by 6 bases, leaving 13 bases between them. The CDR3 DNA reads TGCAGCGTCGGGGCTTCCTCCGATACGCAGTATTTT. Its protein product is CSVGASSDTQYF.

The V gene is TRBV15, the J gene TRBJ1-1; TRBD1 is a possible D gene (6 bases). The V end was cut by 1 base, the J end by 4 bases, with 10 bases between. Germline V CDR1 and CDR2: LNHNV, YYDKDF (reference sequence). The length of the CDR3 is 14 residues. The CDR3 DNA reads TGTGCCACCAGCAGAGCAGGGACAATCACTGAAGCTTTCTTT. Translated: CATSRAGTITEAFF. The entire variable domain, with the rest obtained from reference TRBV15 and TRBJ1-1, is as follows: DAMVIQNPRYQVTQFGKPVTLSCSQTLNHNVMYWYQQKSSQAPKLLFHYYDKDFNNEADTPDNFQSRRPNTSFCFLDIRSPGLGDTAMYLCATSRAGTITEAFFGQGTRLTVV.